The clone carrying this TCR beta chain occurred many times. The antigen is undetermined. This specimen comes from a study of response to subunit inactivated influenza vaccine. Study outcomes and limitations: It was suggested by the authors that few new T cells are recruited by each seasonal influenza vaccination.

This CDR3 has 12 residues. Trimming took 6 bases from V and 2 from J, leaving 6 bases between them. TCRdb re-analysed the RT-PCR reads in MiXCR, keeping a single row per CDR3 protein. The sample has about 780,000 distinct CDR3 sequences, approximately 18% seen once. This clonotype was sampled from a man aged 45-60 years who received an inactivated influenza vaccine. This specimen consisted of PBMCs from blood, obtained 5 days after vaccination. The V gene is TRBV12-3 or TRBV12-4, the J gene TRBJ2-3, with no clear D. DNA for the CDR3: TGTGCCAGCAGAGAAAACACAGATACGCAGTATTTT. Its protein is CASRENTDTQYF.